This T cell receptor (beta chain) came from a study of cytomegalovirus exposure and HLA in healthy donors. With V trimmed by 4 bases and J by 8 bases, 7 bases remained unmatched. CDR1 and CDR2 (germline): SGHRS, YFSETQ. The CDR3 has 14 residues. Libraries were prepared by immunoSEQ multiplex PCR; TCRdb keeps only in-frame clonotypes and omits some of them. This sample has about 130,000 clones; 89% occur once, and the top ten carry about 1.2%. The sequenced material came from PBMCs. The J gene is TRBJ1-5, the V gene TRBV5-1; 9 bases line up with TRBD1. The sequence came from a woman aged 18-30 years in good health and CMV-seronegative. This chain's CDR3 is CASSPGQGKEPQHF. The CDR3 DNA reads TGCGCCAGCAGCCCAGGACAGGGGAAGGAGCCCCAGCATTTT. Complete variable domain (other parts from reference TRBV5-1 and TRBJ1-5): KAGVTQTPRYLIKTRGQQVTLSCSPISGHRSVSWYQQTPGQGLQFLFEYFSETQRNKGNFPGRFSGRQFSNSRSEMNVSTLELGDSALYLCASSPGQGKEPQHFGDGTRLSIL.